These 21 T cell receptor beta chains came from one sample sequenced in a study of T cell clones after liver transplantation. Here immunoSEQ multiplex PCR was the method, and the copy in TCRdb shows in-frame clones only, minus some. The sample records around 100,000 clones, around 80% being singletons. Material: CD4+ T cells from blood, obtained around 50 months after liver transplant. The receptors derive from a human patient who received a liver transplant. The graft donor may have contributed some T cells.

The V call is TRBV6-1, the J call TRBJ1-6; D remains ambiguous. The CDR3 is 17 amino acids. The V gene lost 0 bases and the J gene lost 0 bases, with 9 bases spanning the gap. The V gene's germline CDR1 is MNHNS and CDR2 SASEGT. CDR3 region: CASSEAGTSSYNSPLHF. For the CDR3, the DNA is TGTGCCAGCAGTGAAGCAGGCACGAGCTCCTATAATTCACCCCTCCACTTT.

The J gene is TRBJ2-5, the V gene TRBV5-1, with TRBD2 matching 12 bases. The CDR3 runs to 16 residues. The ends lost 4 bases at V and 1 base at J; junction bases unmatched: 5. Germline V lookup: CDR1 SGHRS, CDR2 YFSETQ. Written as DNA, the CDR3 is TGCGCCAGCAGCGATCTAGCGGGGGGGCCCCAAGAGACCCAGTACTTC. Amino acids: CASSDLAGGPQETQYF.

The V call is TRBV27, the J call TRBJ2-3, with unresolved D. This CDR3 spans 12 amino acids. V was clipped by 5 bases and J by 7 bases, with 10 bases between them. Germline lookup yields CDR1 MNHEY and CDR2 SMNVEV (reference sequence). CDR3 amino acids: CASSPQRYTQYF. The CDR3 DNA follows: TGTGCCAGCAGTCCGCAGCGATATACGCAGTATTTT.

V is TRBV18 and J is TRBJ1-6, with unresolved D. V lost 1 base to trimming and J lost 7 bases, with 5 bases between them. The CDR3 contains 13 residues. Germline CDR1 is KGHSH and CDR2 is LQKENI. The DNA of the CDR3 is TGTGCCAGCTCACCACGGGAGAATTCACCCCTCCACTTT. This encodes CASSPRENSPLHF.

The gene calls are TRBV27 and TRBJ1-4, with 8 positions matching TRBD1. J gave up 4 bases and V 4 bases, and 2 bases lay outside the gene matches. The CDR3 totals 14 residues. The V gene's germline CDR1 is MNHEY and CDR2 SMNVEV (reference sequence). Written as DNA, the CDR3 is TGTGCCAGCAGTTCAGGGGGCAGTAATGAAAAACTGTTTTTT. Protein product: CASSSGGSNEKLFF.

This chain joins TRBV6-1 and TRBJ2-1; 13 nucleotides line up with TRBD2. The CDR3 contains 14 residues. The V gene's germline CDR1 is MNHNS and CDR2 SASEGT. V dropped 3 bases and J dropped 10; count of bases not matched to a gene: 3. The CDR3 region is CASSDILAGGEQFF. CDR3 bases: TGTGCCAGCAGTGATATACTAGCGGGGGGGGAGCAGTTCTTC.

The CDR3 protein is CASSLSNDRDSGRYEQYF. CDR3 DNA sequence: TGCGCCAGCAGCTTGAGCAACGACCGGGACAGTGGACGCTACGAGCAGTACTTC. The chain couples TRBV5-1 to TRBJ2-7; 7 bases map to TRBD1. The CDR3 loop spans 18 amino acids. CDR1 SGHRS and CDR2 YFSETQ come from the germline V gene. Germline trimming cut 1 base from V and 3 bases from J; bases unmatched to any gene: 16. Full variable domain (outside the CDR3, taken from reference TRBV5-1 and TRBJ2-7): KAGVTQTPRYLIKTRGQQVTLSCSPISGHRSVSWYQQTPGQGLQFLFEYFSETQRNKGNFPGRFSGRQFSNSRSEMNVSTLELGDSALYLCASSLSNDRDSGRYEQYFGPGTRLTVT.

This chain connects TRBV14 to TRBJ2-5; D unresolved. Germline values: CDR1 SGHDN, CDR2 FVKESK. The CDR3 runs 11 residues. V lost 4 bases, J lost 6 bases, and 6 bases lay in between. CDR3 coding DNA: TGTGCCAGCAGCCTGGGGAAGACCCAGTACTTC. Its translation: CASSLGKTQYF. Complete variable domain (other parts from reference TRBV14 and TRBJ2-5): EAGVTQFPSHSVIEKGQTVTLRCDPISGHDNLYWYRRVMGKEIKFLLHFVKESKQDESGMPNNRFLAERTGGTYSTLKVQPAELEDSGVYFCASSLGKTQYFGPGTRLLVL.

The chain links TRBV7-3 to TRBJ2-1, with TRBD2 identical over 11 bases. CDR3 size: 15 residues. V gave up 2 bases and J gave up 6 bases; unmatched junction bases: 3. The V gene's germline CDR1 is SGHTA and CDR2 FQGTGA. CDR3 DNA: TGTGCCAGCAGCTTACAACTAGCGGGGGTCAATGAGCAGTTCTTC. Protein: CASSLQLAGVNEQFF.

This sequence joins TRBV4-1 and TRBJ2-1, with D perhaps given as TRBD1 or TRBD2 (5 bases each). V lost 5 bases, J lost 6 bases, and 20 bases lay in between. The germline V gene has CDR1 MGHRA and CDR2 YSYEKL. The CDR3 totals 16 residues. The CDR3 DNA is TGCGCCAGCAGCGCCCGTCTTCCAACCGGGGCCAATGAGCAGTTCTTC. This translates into CASSARLPTGANEQFF.

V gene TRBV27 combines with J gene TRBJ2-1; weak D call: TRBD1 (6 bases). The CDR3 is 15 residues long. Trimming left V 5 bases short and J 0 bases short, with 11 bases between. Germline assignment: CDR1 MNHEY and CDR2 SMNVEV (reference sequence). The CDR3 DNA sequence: TGTGCCAGCAGTCTGGACAGAAGCTCCTACAATGAGCAGTTCTTC. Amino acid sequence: CASSLDRSSYNEQFF.

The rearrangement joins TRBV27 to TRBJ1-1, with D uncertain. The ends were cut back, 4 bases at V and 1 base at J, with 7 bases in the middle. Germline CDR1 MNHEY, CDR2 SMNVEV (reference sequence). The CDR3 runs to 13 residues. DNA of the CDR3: TGTGCCAGCAGTTGGAATCCGAACACTGAAGCTTTCTTT. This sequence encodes CASSWNPNTEAFF.

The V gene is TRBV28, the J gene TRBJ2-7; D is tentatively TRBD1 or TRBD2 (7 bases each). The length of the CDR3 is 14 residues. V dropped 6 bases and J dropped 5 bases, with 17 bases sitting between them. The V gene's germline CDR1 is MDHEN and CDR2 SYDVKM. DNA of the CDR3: TGTGCCAGCAGGCTGCAGGGGGGGAGGAACGAGCAGTACTTC. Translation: CASRLQGGRNEQYF.

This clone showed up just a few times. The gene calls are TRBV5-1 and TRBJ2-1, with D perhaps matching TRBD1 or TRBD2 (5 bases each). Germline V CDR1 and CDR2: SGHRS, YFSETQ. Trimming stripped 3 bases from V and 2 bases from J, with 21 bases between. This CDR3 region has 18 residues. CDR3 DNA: TGCGCCAGCAGCTCGGGGCCGGGTGGAATCCGAACCTACAATGAGCAGTTCTTC. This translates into CASSSGPGGIRTYNEQFF.

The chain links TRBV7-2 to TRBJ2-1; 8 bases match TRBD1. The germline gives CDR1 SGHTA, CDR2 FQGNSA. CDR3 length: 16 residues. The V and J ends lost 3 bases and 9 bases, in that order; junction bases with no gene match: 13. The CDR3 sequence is CASSFSGTGREGEQFF. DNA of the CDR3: TGTGCCAGCAGCTTTTCCGGGACAGGTCGTGAAGGTGAGCAGTTCTTC.

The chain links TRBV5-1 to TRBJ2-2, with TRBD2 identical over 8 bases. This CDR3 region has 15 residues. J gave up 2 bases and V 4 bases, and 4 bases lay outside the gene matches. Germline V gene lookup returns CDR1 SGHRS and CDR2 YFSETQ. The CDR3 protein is CASSPLAGNTGELFF. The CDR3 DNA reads TGCGCCAGCAGCCCCCTAGCGGGTAACACCGGGGAGCTGTTTTTT.

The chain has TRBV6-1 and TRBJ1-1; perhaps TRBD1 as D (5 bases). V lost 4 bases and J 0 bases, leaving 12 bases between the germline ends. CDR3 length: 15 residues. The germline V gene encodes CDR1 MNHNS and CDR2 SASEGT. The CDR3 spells CASSVTGLLNTEAFF. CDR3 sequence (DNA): TGTGCCAGCAGTGTTACGGGGCTTCTGAACACTGAAGCTTTCTTT.

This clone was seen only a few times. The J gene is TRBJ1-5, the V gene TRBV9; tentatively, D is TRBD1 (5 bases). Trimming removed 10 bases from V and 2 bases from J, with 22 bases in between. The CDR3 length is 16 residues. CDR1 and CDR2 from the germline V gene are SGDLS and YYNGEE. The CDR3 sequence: CAGDPLPSDGNQPQHF. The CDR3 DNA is TGTGCCGGGGACCCTTTACCCTCAGATGGCAATCAGCCCCAGCATTTT.

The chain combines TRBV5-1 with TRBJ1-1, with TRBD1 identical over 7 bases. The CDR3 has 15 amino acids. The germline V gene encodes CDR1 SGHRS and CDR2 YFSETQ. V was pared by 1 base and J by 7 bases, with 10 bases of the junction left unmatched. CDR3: CASSLWAGGTGEAFF. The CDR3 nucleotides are TGCGCCAGCAGCTTGTGGGCAGGGGGGACTGGTGAAGCTTTCTTT.

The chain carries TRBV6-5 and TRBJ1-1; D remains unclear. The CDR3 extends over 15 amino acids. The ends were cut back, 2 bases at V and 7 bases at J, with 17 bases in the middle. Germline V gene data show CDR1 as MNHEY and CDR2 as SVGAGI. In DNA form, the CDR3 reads TGTGCCAGCAGTTACCAAGGGCTAAGGGATGGTGAAGCTTTCTTT. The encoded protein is CASSYQGLRDGEAFF.

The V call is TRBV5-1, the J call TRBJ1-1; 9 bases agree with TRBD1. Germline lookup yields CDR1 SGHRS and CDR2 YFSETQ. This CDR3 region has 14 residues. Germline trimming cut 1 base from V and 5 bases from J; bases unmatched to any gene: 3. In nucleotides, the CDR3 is TGCGCCAGCAGCTTGAGGACAGGGGATACTGAAGCTTTCTTT. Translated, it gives CASSLRTGDTEAFF. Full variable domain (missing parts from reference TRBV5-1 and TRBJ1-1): KAGVTQTPRYLIKTRGQQVTLSCSPISGHRSVSWYQQTPGQGLQFLFEYFSETQRNKGNFPGRFSGRQFSNSRSEMNVSTLELGDSALYLCASSLRTGDTEAFFGQGTRLTVV.